This is a list of T cell receptor beta chains from one sample in a study of cytomegalovirus exposure and HLA in healthy donors. The table came from immunoSEQ multiplex PCR; TCRdb's copy has only in-frame clones and leaves some out. The profile covers approximately 200,000 clones, with 84% appearing a single time and over 10% taken by the ten largest. The material sequenced was PBMCs. The receptors shown here come from a woman in her 30s in good health and CMV-seropositive. Each CDR3 is given with its conserved first and last residue. The D gene is left open where the match is weak. Not every row has a clone size; where given, it reads once, few, many or a size class.

TRBV25-1	NA	TRBJ2-7	NA	TGTGCCAGCAGGTCTTCCTACGAGCAGTACTTC	CASRSSYEQYF
TRBV5-4	NA	TRBJ1-2	NA	TGTGCCAGCAGCTTGGGGGGGCAGGCCTATGGCTACACCTTC	CASSLGGQAYGYTF
TRBV6-5	TRBD1	TRBJ1-2	NA	TGTGCCAGCAGTCAGGGGGACAACGGACATGGCTACACCTTC	CASSQGDNGHGYTF
TRBV28	TRBD1	TRBJ1-2	NA	TGTGCCAGCATTAAGGGGGCACCGCCGGGCTACACCTTC	CASIKGAPPGYTF
TRBV7-9	NA	TRBJ2-1	NA	TGTGCCAGCAGCCACGGACTGTACAATGAGCAGTTCTTC	CASSHGLYNEQFF
TRBV7-2	NA	TRBJ1-5	NA	TGTGCCAGCAGCCCGAGGGATCAGCCCCAGCATTTT	CASSPRDQPQHF
TRBV6-5	TRBD2	TRBJ2-7	NA	TGTGCCAGCAGCCCGGGACTAGCGTTTTACGAGCAGTACTTC	CASSPGLAFYEQYF
TRBV2	NA	TRBJ1-5	NA	TGTGCCAGCAGGCCACCGGGACACCCCCTGGGGGCCCAGCATTTT	CASRPPGHPLGAQHF
TRBV6-6	NA	TRBJ1-1	NA	TGTGCCAGCAGCGGGTTAAACACTGAAGCTTTCTTT	CASSGLNTEAFF
TRBV19	NA	TRBJ2-1	NA	TGTGCCAGTAGTCTCCCAGGGCGCTTGGACAATGAGCAGTTCTTC	CASSLPGRLDNEQFF
TRBV11-2	NA	TRBJ2-1	NA	TGTGCCAGCAGCTTAGACACAAGCTCCTACAATGAGCAGTTCTTC	CASSLDTSSYNEQFF
TRBV5-1	NA	TRBJ2-3	NA	TGCGCCAGCAGTTCAGTTGGAGATACGCAGTATTTT	CASSSVGDTQYF
TRBV5-1	TRBD1	TRBJ2-1	NA	TGCGCCAGCAGCTTAGACGGGACTCCGGGACAGGGTTACAATGAGCAGTTCTTC	CASSLDGTPGQGYNEQFF
TRBV29-1	NA	TRBJ2-1	few	TGCAGCTCTTATTCGCGGGCCTCCTACAATGAGCAGTTCTTC	CSSYSRASYNEQFF
TRBV5-6	TRBD2	TRBJ2-2	NA	TGTGCCAGCAGCTTAGGTAGCGGGGGAAACACCGGGGAGCTGTTTTTT	CASSLGSGGNTGELFF
TRBV6-5	TRBD1	TRBJ2-1	NA	TGTGCCAGCAGTTACGAGGGGGCTTATCGATGGTTCTTC	CASSYEGAYRWFF
TRBV9	TRBD1	TRBJ1-3	once	TGTGCCAGCAGCGGGACAGGGAGAGGAAACACCATATATTTT	CASSGTGRGNTIYF
TRBV7-6	NA	TRBJ2-1	NA	TGTGCCAGCAGCTTAGGGAGGCCTAGCGGAGGGGGGTACAATGAGCAGTTCTTC	CASSLGRPSGGGYNEQFF
TRBV18	NA	TRBJ2-7	NA	TGTGCCAGCTCCTCGGACATCACCTACGAGCAGTACTTC	CASSSDITYEQYF
TRBV2	TRBD2	TRBJ2-7	NA	TGTGCCAGCAACGGACTAGCGGGAGTTACCTACGAGCAGTACTTC	CASNGLAGVTYEQYF
TRBV7-3	TRBD2	TRBJ2-3	NA	TGTGCCAGCAGCTTCTCGACTAGCGGGATAATAGATACGCAGTATTTT	CASSFSTSGIIDTQYF
TRBV28	NA	TRBJ1-2	NA	TGTGCCAGCAGTTTACCGGACTATGGCTACACCTTC	CASSLPDYGYTF
TRBV29-1	NA	TRBJ1-1	NA	TGCAGCGCTGTCATTTCGAGCACTGAAGCTTTCTTT	CSAVISSTEAFF
TRBV5-1	NA	TRBJ2-3	few	TGCGCCAGCAGCTTGGTAACAGATACGCAGTATTTT	CASSLVTDTQYF
TRBV5-1	TRBD2	TRBJ2-1	NA	TGCGCCAGCAGCTTGAGAGCGGGAGGGCCCGATTTTCATAATGAGCAGTTCTTC	CASSLRAGGPDFHNEQFF
TRBV15	TRBD1	TRBJ1-2	NA	TGTGCCACCAGCAGAGGCGGGACAGGAGCCTCTAACTATGGCTACACCTTC	CATSRGGTGASNYGYTF
TRBV5-1	TRBD1	TRBJ1-2	NA	TGCGCCAGCAGCTTGATACCCGGACAGGGTGTGACGGGCTATGGCTACACCTTC	CASSLIPGQGVTGYGYTF
TRBV7-2	NA	TRBJ2-7	NA	TGTGCCAGCAGGGCCACAGGGAAGTACGAGCAGTACTTC	CASRATGKYEQYF
TRBV18	NA	TRBJ2-7	few	TGTGCCAGCTCACCTCGGGGTGATATCGAGCAGTACTTC	CASSPRGDIEQYF
TRBV2	NA	TRBJ1-2	NA	TGTGCCAGCAGTGAACTTGGCACAGCTAACTATGGCTACACCTTC	CASSELGTANYGYTF
TRBV29-1	NA	TRBJ2-3	NA	TGCAGCGTTGAAGCGGGTGGGGATACGCAGTATTTT	CSVEAGGDTQYF
TRBV27	NA	TRBJ2-7	NA	TGTGCCAGCAGTTTCCGGGGGGCAGCCTACGAGCAGTACTTC	CASSFRGAAYEQYF
TRBV30	NA	TRBJ2-1	NA	TGTGCCTGGAGTCCCAGGGAATCTGAGCAGTTCTTC	CAWSPRESEQFF
TRBV27	NA	TRBJ2-7	NA	TGTGCCAGCAGTGACAGCATAGGGGTCTACGAGCAGTACTTC	CASSDSIGVYEQYF
TRBV29-1	TRBD1	TRBJ1-1	NA	TGCAGCGTTGGTGGACAGGGGGAGTTACAGGCTTTCTTT	CSVGGQGELQAFF
TRBV5-1	NA	TRBJ1-1	NA	TGCGCCAGCAGCGTCGGACAGTACACTGAAGCTTTCTTT	CASSVGQYTEAFF
TRBV7-8	NA	TRBJ1-2	few	TGTGCCAGCAGCATGCCCTCTGGACAGCCCTCTAACTATGGCTACACCTTC	CASSMPSGQPSNYGYTF
TRBV28	NA	TRBJ2-7	NA	TGTGCCAGCAGGGGGCCTCTACCTCTCTCCTACGAGCAGTACTTC	CASRGPLPLSYEQYF
TRBV11-3	TRBD2	TRBJ2-1	NA	TGTGCCAGCAGCGTACTAGCGGGAGGGTACAATGAGCAGTTCTTC	CASSVLAGGYNEQFF
TRBV28	NA	TRBJ2-1	NA	TGTGCCAGCAGTTTCGATGATAGCTCCTACAATGAGCAGTTCTTC	CASSFDDSSYNEQFF
TRBV5-1	NA	TRBJ2-1	NA	TGCGCCAGCAGCTTGGGAGAGACAATAGGCTACAATGAGCAGTTCTTC	CASSLGETIGYNEQFF
TRBV5-4	TRBD2	TRBJ2-1	NA	TGTGCCAGCAGCTTGAAGCGGGACTACAATGAGCAGTTCTTC	CASSLKRDYNEQFF
TRBV29-1	TRBD1	TRBJ1-1	NA	TGCAGCGCGCCGGGACAGGGGCTTCTGACTGAAGCTTTCTTT	CSAPGQGLLTEAFF
TRBV5-1	TRBD1	TRBJ1-4	NA	TGCGCCAGCAGCTTGTCGACAGGGTCCTATGAAAAACTGTTTTTT	CASSLSTGSYEKLFF
TRBV2	NA	TRBJ1-2	NA	TGTGCCAGCAGGGACAATATTCGCGGCTACACCTTC	CASRDNIRGYTF